This TCR beta chain was sequenced during a study of cytomegalovirus exposure and HLA in healthy donors. PCR amplification relied on 60 Vbeta primers (plus 13 Jbeta primers). Sequenced by immunoSEQ multiplex PCR; TCRdb stores in-frame clones only, minus some. The table records about 61,000 clones, approximately 88% of them present only once. The CDR3 is 18 amino acids. The V and J ends lost 2 bases and 6 bases, in that order; junction bases with no gene match: 6. Germline V lookup: CDR1 MRHNA, CDR2 SNTAGT. Sequencing was done on a sample of PBMCs. The chain carries TRBV6-4 and TRBJ2-2, with 16 bases matching TRBD2. The sequence was collected from a man younger than 40 in good health and CMV-seropositive. The CDR3 loop reads CASSDGTSGRAIPGELFF. DNA of the CDR3: TGTGCCAGCAGTGACGGGACTAGCGGGAGGGCCATTCCCGGGGAGCTGTTTTTT.